This T cell receptor beta chain was identified during a study of cytomegalovirus exposure and HLA in healthy donors. Study findings and constraints: Within an earlier analysis, most TCR beta V segments proved productive either about 87% or about 30% of the time. The study had only CMV serostatus as immune exposure information. When the data were analyzed later, several of the most significant clusters appeared to be linked to common viral pathogens. A missense variant in DCLRE1C was later tied to TCR beta V- and J-gene trimming.

The PCR contained 60 Vbeta and 13 Jbeta primers. Profiled with immunoSEQ multiplex PCR; TCRdb holds only in-frame clones, not every one. The table has approximately 210,000 clones, about 80% seen once. Concerning this clone itself: The antigen remains unidentified.

What was sequenced was PBMCs. The sequence derives from a male donor in good health and CMV-seronegative.

The CDR3 DNA reads TGTGCCAGCTCACCAGAGGCGGGGGCCGTAGGCTCACCCCTCCACTTT. As protein: CASSPEAGAVGSPLHF. This sequence joins TRBV18 and TRBJ1-6; D is perhaps TRBD1 (6 bases). V lost 2 bases and J lost 10, with 18 bases in between. Germline-derived CDR1 and CDR2 are KGHSH and LQKENI. The CDR3 runs 16 residues.